A single sample is the source of the 7 T cell receptor beta chains below, sequenced in a study of CD8+CD57+ T cells in acquired aplastic anemia. The template used for profiling TCR beta VDJ and CDR3 was genomic DNA. TCRdb reprocessed the reads via MiXCR and lists one record per CDR3 protein. Of approximately 130,000 distinct CDR3 sequences listed, 41% were seen once; the top ten hold 6.5% to 10%. The sequenced sample was sorted CD4+, CD8+, or CD8+CD57+ T cells (not recorded which) from PBMCs. The receptors here all came from a human donor in good health, serving as a control.

This clonotype was observed a handful of times. This may be a read error, as it is one base from a much larger clone. The V gene is TRBV20-1, the J gene TRBJ2-5; D is unclear. This CDR3 has 11 amino acids. Deletions cut 1 base from V and 3 bases from J, with 3 bases between. The V gene's germline CDR1 is DFQATT and CDR2 SNEGSKA (reference sequence). This CDR3 reads CSARGEETQYF. As DNA, the CDR3 is TGCAGTGCTAGAGGGGAAGAGACCCAGTACTTC.

J is TRBJ2-2 and V is TRBV2; no clear D gene. Germline lookup yields CDR1 SNHLY and CDR2 FYNNEI. Trimming took off 7 bases at V and 1 base at J, with 10 bases between the two ends. This CDR3 has 14 residues. In DNA, the CDR3 is TGTGCCAGCAACCCACGCGTGAACACCGGGGAGCTGTTTTTT. As protein: CASNPRVNTGELFF.

The rearrangement uses TRBV12-1 and TRBJ1-3; the table's D gene call, TRBD1, was not cross checked with the DNA. TRBV12-1 is deemed a pseudogene. The CDR3 extends over 16 amino acids. CDR3 DNA: TGTGCCAGCAGCCCCGTTCTGGCAGGGGCGTTCAACACCATATATTTT. This codes for CASSPVLAGAFNTIYF.

This clonotype appeared a few times. Since a much larger clone is just one base distant, this may be a read error. The J gene is TRBJ2-2, the V gene TRBV20-1, with D uncertain. Germline-derived CDR1 and CDR2 are DFQATT and SNEGSKA (reference sequence). V was shortened by 3 bases and J by 7 bases, with 12 bases between the two germline ends. The CDR3 is 13 residues long. The CDR3 loop is CSARSRGDGELFF. The DNA of the CDR3 is TGCAGTGCTAGGAGCAGAGGCGACGGGGAGCTGTTTTTT.

The sample holds many counts of this clonotype. The CDR3 DNA follows: TGTGCCAGCAGCCAACGACAGGGGGGGAACACTGAAGCTTTCTTT. This codes for CASSQRQGGNTEAFF. The gene calls are TRBV11-2 and TRBJ1-1, with 9 bases fitting TRBD1. The ends lost 5 bases at V and 1 base at J; junction bases unmatched: 5. The CDR3 spans 15 residues. The V gene's germline CDR1 is SGHAT and CDR2 FQNNGV.

For this clonotype: A much larger clone differs by one base, so this may be a read error. This sequence joins TRBV7-2 and TRBJ2-1; 8 bases are shared with TRBD2. CDR3 length: 13 amino acids. Per germline, CDR1 SGHTA and CDR2 FQGNSA. The CDR3 nucleotides are TGTGCCGGCAGCTTCGGGAGGGCCAAAGGGCAGTTCTTC. This codes for CAGSFGRAKGQFF. The whole variable domain, remainder taken from reference TRBV7-2 and TRBJ2-1, is GAGVSQSPSNKVTEKGKDVELRCDPISGHTALYWYRQSLGQGLEFLIYFQGNSAPDKSGLPSDRFSAERTGGSVSTLTIQRTQQEDSAVYLCAGSFGRAKGQFFGPGTRLTVL.

This clonotype came up many times. The V gene is TRBV29-1, the J gene TRBJ2-5; D assignment may be TRBD1 or TRBD2 (6 bases each). The ends were cut back, 7 bases at V and 3 bases at J, with 12 bases in the middle. CDR1 and CDR2 (germline): SQVTM, ANQGSEA. The CDR3 has 12 residues. Here the CDR3 DNA reads TGCAGCGCGGGGGACACAAAAGAGACCCAGTACTTC. Protein sequence: CSAGDTKETQYF.